This T cell receptor beta chain is from a study of T cells in Graves' hyperthyroidism and ophthalmopathy. Study-level findings and limits: Through a model of 13 V-J features, ophthalmopathy was separated from stable hyperthyroidism.

CDR1 and CDR2 (germline): SGHVS, FQNEAQ. The CDR3 covers 15 residues. V lost 1 base and J lost 7, with 14 bases in between. Patients with uncontrolled infections, other autoimmune diseases, pregnancy or lactation were excluded. Diagnoses rested on clinical symptoms, serum thyroxine and TRAb, thyroid ultrasound and orbital computed tomography. This clonotype came up many times. Its antigen is still unknown. Amplification yielded TCR beta CDR3 regions, with RNA transcripts as the source. HTBI primers drove first-round RT-PCR of the TCR CDR3. One entry per CDR3 protein results from TCRdb running MiXCR on the multiplex PCR reads. The data show 300,000 to 450,000 distinct CDR3 sequences, roughly 13% seen once.

The gene calls are TRBV7-8 and TRBJ1-5; no reliable D call. The source material was blood. The sequence was obtained from a man aged 25 to 40 with Graves' hyperthyroidism that later progressed to Graves' ophthalmopathy. Here the CDR3 DNA reads TGTGCCAGCAGCTTAGTATGGGGAGAAGGACAGCCCCAGCATTTT. Its protein product is CASSLVWGEGQPQHF.